The clone carrying this TCR beta chain has a count of ten or more. Antigen specificity is unknown. This CDR3 region has 15 residues. The V gene end was trimmed by 1 base and the J gene end by 2 bases; junction bases not matched to a gene: 1. Germline lookup yields CDR1 DFQATT and CDR2 SNEGSKA (reference sequence). The sample comes from a study of type 1 regulatory T cells. Study-level information: T-allo10 is a Tr1-enriched, alloantigen-specific CD4 T cell product made in vitro. Study-wide points: Tr1 cells had a more restricted TCR repertoire than non-Tr1 cells.

TCRdb analysed the reads with MiXCR anew, one entry per CDR3 protein. The sample lists about 42,000 distinct CDR3 sequences, 12% seen once, with 8% in the top ten. This sequence originates from a human donor in good health. Sequencing was performed on cultured non-Tr1 T cells, either the whole culture or a sorted T cell fraction (not recorded which). This sequence joins TRBV20-1 and TRBJ2-1, with 11 bases identical to TRBD2. DNA for the CDR3: TGCAGTGCTAGAGTAGCGGGAGGGCCCTACAATGAGCAGTTCTTC. As protein: CSARVAGGPYNEQFF.